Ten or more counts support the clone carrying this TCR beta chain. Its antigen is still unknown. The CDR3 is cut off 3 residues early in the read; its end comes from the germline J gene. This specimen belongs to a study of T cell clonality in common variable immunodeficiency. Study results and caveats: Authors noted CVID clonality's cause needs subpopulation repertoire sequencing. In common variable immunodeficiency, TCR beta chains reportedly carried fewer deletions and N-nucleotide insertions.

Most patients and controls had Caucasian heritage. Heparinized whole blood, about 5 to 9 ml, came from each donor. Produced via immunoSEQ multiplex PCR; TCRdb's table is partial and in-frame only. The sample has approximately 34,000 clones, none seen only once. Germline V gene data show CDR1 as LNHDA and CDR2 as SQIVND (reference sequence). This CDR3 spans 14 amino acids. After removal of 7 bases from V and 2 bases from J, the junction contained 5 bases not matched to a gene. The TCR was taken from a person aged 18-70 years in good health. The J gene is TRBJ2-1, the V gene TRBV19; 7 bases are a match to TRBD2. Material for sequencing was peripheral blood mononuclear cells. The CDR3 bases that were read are TGTGCCAGTACCCGCGGGGGAGCCTACAATGAG. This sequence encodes CASTRGGAYNE. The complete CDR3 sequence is CASTRGGAYNEQFF. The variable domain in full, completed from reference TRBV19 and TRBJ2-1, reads DGGITQSPKYLFRKEGQNVTLSCEQNLNHDAMYWYRQDPGQGLRLIYYSQIVNDFQKGDIAEGYSVSREKKESFPLTVTSAQKNPTAFYLCASTRGGAYNEQFFGPGTRLTVL.